Presented here are 8 T cell receptor beta chains from one specimen sequenced in a study of cytomegalovirus exposure and HLA in healthy donors. Use of 60 Vbeta and 13 Jbeta primers characterized the PCR. Libraries were prepared by immunoSEQ multiplex PCR; TCRdb keeps only in-frame clonotypes and omits some of them. Here the sample spans some 150,000 clones, about 82% being singletons. The source material was PBMCs. The receptors shown here come from a female donor in good health and CMV-seropositive.

This clone has a single count. The chain joins TRBV9 to TRBJ2-6; D is perhaps TRBD2 (5 bases). Trimming took 6 bases from V and 2 from J, leaving 18 bases between them. The germline CDR1 and CDR2 sequences are SGDLS and YYNGEE. This CDR3 is 17 amino acids long. The CDR3 protein is CASTSGLRETGANVLTF. CDR3 coding DNA: TGTGCCAGCACATCGGGCTTGAGGGAGACTGGGGCCAACGTCCTGACTTTC. The full variable domain, its missing parts supplied by reference TRBV9 and TRBJ2-6, is DSGVTQTPKHLITATGQRVTLRCSPRSGDLSVYWYQQSLDQGLQFLIQYYNGEERAKGNILERFSAQQFPDLHSELNLSSLELGDSALYFCASTSGLRETGANVLTFGAGSRLTVL.

This clone has only a few counts. V usage is TRBV5-4 and J usage is TRBJ1-2; D might be TRBD1 (5 bases). The CDR3 contains 13 residues. V lost 5 bases and J 8 bases, leaving 16 bases between the germline ends. Germline V gene sequence: CDR1 SGHNT, CDR2 YYREEE (reference sequence). DNA of the CDR3: TGTGCCAGCAGTAAGCCCGACAGTTCCGGCTACACCTTC. Translation gives CASSKPDSSGYTF.

The chain links TRBV7-6 to TRBJ2-5; the match to TRBD2 covers 8 bases. From germline, CDR1 is SGHVS and CDR2 FNYEAQ. With 5 bases clipped from V and 5 bases from J, the junction kept 7 bases outside the gene matches. CDR3 length: 14 residues. Here the CDR3 reads CASSHAGGGETQYF. CDR3 coding DNA: TGTGCCAGCAGCCACGCGGGGGGCGGGGAGACCCAGTACTTC.

The chain carries TRBV6-5 and TRBJ2-7; TRBD1 matches 8 bases. The germline CDR1 and CDR2 sequences are MNHEY and SVGAGI. The V gene end was trimmed by 5 bases and the J gene end by 1 base; junction bases not matched to a gene: 4. The CDR3 consists of 14 residues. The CDR3 DNA reads TGTGCCAGCAGTACGTGGACAGGGTCCTACGAGCAGTACTTC. Its protein is CASSTWTGSYEQYF.

In this sample, this clone turned up a few times. The chain joins TRBV28 to TRBJ1-1; D perhaps matches TRBD1 (5 bases). V was shortened by 5 bases and J by 5 bases, with 18 bases between the two germline ends. CDR3 size: 15 residues. Germline loops: CDR1 MDHEN, CDR2 SYDVKM. The CDR3 DNA sequence: TGTGCCAGCAGTCCCCGCGGTGGGGGGAAGACTGAAGCTTTCTTT. Translation gives CASSPRGGGKTEAFF.

The chain uses TRBV5-1 and TRBJ2-3; 8 bases match TRBD2. This CDR3 spans 16 amino acids. Trimming took 4 bases from V and 2 from J; bases not matched to a gene: 9. Germline CDR1 is SGHRS and CDR2 is YFSETQ. CDR3 region: CASSQGLARDTDTQYF. CDR3 sequence (DNA): TGCGCCAGCAGCCAAGGACTAGCCAGGGACACAGATACGCAGTATTTT.

V is TRBV9 and J is TRBJ2-1; TRBD2 matches 14 bases. The V and J ends lost 4 bases and 2 bases, in that order; junction bases with no gene match: 14. CDR1 is SGDLS, CDR2 YYNGEE, per germline. This CDR3 has 20 amino acids. The CDR3, as DNA: TGTGCCAGCAGCCCCCAGGGACTAGCGGGGGTCTGGGGAACCTACAATGAGCAGTTCTTC. Translating gives CASSPQGLAGVWGTYNEQFF.

This clone was seen only a few times. The V call is TRBV27, the J call TRBJ2-7; TRBD2 matches at 10 bases. The CDR3 sequence is 17 residues long. Germline V gives CDR1 MNHEY, CDR2 SMNVEV (reference sequence). With 3 bases clipped from V and 0 bases from J, the junction kept 8 bases outside the gene matches. This CDR3 is CASSLGLAGVSSYEQYF. The CDR3 DNA follows: TGTGCCAGCAGTTTGGGGCTAGCGGGGGTTAGCTCCTACGAGCAGTACTTC.